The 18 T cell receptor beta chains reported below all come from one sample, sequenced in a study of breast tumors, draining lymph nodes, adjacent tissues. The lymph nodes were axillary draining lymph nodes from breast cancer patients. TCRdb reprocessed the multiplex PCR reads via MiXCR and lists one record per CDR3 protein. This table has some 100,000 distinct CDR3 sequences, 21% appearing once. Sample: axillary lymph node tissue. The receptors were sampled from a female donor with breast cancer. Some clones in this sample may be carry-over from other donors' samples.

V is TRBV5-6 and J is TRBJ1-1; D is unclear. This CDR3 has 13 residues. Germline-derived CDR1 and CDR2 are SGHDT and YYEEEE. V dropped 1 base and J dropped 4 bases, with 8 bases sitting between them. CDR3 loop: CASSLLVGTEAFF. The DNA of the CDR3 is TGTGCCAGCAGCTTGTTGGTGGGCACTGAAGCTTTCTTT.

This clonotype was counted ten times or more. CDR3 sequence reads: CASSLDGTPSSGNTIYF. The CDR3 region has the DNA TGCGCCAGCAGCTTGGACGGGACACCATCCTCTGGAAACACCATATATTTT. This chain uses TRBV5-1 with TRBJ1-3, with D perhaps TRBD1 (6 bases). Trimming cost V 0 bases and J 0 bases, with 13 bases left between them. The V gene's germline CDR1 is SGHRS and CDR2 YFSETQ. The CDR3 has 17 residues.

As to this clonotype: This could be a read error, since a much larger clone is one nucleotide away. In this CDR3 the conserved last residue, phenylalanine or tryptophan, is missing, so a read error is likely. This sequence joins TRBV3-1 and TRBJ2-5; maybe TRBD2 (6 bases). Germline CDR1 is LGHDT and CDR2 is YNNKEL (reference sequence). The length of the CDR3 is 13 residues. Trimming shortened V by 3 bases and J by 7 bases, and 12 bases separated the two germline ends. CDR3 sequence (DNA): TGTGCCAGCAGCCAGGGGACTGTGGGGACCCAGTACCTC. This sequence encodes CASSQGTVGTQYL.

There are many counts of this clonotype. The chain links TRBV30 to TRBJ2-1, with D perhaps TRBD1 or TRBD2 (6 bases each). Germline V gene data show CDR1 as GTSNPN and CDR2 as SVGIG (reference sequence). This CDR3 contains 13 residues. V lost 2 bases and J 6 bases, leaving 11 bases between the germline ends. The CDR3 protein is CAWSSGAVNEQFF. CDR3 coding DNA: TGTGCCTGGAGTTCGGGGGCCGTCAATGAGCAGTTCTTC.

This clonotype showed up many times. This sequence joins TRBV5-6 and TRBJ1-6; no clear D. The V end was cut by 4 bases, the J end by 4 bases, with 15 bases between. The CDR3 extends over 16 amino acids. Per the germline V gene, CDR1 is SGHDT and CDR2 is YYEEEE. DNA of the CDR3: TGTGCCAGCAGCCCGACCGGAGGGCTTTATAATTCACCCCTCCACTTT. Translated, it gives CASSPTGGLYNSPLHF.

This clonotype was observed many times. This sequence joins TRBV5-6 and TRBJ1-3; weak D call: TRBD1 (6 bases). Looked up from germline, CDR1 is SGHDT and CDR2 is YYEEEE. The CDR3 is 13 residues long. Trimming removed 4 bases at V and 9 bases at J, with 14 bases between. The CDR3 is CASSPLEGGTIYF. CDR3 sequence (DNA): TGTGCCAGCAGCCCTCTGGAGGGGGGCACCATATATTTT.

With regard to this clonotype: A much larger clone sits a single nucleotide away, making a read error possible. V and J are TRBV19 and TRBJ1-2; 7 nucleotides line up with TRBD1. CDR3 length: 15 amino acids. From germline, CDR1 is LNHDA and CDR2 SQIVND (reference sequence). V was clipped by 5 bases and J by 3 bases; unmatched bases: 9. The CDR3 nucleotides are TGTGCCAGTAGTGAACTGACAGGGCTCGACTATGGCTACACCTTC. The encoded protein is CASSELTGLDYGYTF.

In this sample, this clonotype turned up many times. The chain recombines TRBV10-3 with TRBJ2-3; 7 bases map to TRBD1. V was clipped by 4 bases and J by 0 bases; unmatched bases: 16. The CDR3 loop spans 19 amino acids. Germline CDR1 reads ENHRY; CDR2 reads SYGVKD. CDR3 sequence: CAISAGSTGDTTSTDTQYF. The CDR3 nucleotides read TGTGCCATCAGTGCCGGATCTACAGGGGATACTACTAGCACAGATACGCAGTATTTT.

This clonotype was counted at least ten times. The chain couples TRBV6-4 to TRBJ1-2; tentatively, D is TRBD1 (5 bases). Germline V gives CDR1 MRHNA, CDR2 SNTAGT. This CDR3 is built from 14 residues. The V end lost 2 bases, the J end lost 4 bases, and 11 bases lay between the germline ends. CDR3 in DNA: TGTGCCAGCAGTGACCCGGGGGTCGGCTATGGCTACACCTTC. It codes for CASSDPGVGYGYTF.

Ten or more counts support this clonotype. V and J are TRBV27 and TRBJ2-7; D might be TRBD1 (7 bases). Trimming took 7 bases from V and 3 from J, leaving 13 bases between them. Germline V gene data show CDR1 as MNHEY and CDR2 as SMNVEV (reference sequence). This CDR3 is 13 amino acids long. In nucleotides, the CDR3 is TGTGCCAGCATGAGACAGGGACTCTACGAGCAGTACTTC. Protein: CASMRQGLYEQYF.

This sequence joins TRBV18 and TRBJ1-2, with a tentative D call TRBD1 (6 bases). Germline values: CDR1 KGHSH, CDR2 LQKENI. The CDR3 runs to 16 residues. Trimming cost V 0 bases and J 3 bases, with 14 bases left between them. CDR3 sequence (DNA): TGTGCCAGCTCACCACCGCTACAGGGCTCCGACTATGGCTACACCTTC. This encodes CASSPPLQGSDYGYTF.

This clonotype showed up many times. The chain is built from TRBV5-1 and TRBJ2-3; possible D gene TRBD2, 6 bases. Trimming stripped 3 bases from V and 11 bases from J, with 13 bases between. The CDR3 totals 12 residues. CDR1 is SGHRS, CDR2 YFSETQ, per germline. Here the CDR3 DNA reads TGCGCCAGCAGCTATACCCAGGGAGGGCAGTATTTT. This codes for CASSYTQGGQYF.

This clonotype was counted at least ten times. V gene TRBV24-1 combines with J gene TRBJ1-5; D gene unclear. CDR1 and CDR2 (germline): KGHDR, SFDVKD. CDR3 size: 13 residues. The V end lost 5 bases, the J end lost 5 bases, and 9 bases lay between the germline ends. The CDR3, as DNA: TGTGCCACCAGTGGAGGGTTGGATCAGCCCCAGCATTTT. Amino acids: CATSGGLDQPQHF.

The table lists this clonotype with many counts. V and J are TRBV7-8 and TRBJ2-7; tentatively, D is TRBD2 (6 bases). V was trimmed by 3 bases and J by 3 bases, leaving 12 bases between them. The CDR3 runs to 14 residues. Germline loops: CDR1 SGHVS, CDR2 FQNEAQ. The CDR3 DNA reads TGTGCCAGCAGCTTCGGGGGTCGTAGCTACGAGCAGTACTTC. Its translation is CASSFGGRSYEQYF.

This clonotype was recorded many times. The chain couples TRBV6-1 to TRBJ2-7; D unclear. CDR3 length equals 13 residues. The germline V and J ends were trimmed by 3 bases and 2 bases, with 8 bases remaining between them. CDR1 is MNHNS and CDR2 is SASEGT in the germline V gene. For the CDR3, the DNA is TGTGCCAGCAGTGACGTTATTACCTACGAGCAGTACTTC. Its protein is CASSDVITYEQYF.

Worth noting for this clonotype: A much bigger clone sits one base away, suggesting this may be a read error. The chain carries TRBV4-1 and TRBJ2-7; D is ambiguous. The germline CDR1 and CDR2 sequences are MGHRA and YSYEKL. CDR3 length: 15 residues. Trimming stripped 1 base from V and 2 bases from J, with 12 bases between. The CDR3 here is CASSQVYGSPYEQYF. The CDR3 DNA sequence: TGCGCCAGCAGCCAAGTCTATGGATCTCCCTACGAGCAGTACTTC.

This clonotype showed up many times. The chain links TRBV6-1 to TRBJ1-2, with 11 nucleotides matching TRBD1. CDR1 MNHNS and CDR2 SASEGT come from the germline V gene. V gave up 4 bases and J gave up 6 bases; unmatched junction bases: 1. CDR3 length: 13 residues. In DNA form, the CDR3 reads TGTGCCAGCAGTGGGACAGGGGGCGATGGCTACACCTTC. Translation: CASSGTGGDGYTF.

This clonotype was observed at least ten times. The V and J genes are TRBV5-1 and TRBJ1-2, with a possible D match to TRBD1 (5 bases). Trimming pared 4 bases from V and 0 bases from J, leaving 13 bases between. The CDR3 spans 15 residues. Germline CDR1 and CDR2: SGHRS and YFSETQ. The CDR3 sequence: CASSSGTDTNYGYTF. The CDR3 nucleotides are TGCGCCAGCAGCAGCGGGACCGATACTAACTATGGCTACACCTTC.